These 5 T cell receptor beta chains were all obtained from the same sample, sequenced in a study of cytomegalovirus exposure and HLA in healthy donors. Repertoires were generated with immunoSEQ multiplex PCR, while TCRdb's copy carries only in-frame clones and drops some. The data show about 140,000 clones, about 86% seen once. Sample: PBMCs. The receptors were gathered from a man between 18 and 35 years old in good health and CMV-seronegative.

The gene calls are TRBV7-2 and TRBJ2-1, with 14 bases lining up with TRBD2. The CDR3 totals 15 residues. In germline, CDR1 is SGHTA, CDR2 FQGNSA. V lost 8 bases to trimming and J lost 10 bases; unmatched junction nucleotides: 10. In nucleotides, the CDR3 is TGTGCCAGCGCTCGACTAGCGGGAGGGCCAAGCGAGCAGTTCTTC. Its protein product is CASARLAGGPSEQFF.

This clone appeared a single time. V usage is TRBV6-5 and J usage is TRBJ1-5; 7 nucleotides match TRBD1. CDR3 length: 15 amino acids. V shed 0 bases and J 6 bases; nucleotides not matched to a gene: 5. CDR1 is MNHEY and CDR2 is SVGAGI in the germline V gene. The CDR3 protein is CASSYSQGTSQPQHF. CDR3 sequence (DNA): TGTGCCAGCAGTTACTCACAGGGGACAAGTCAGCCCCAGCATTTT.

The gene calls are TRBV29-1 and TRBJ2-2; the D gene is possibly TRBD2 (5 bases). The CDR3 has 16 residues. The ends were cut back, 0 bases at V and 2 bases at J, with 13 bases in the middle. Per germline, CDR1 SQVTM and CDR2 ANQGSEA. The CDR3 DNA follows: TGCAGCGTTGAAGATCGAGGGAAAAGCAACACCGGGGAGCTGTTTTTT. Encoded protein: CSVEDRGKSNTGELFF.

The table lists this clone with a count of one. The chain links TRBV6-5 to TRBJ1-1; D may be TRBD1 (5 bases). Germline-derived CDR1 and CDR2 are MNHEY and SVGAGI. Trimming cost V 6 bases and J 2 bases, with 16 bases left between them. The CDR3 is 15 residues long. CDR3 DNA: TGTGCCAGCAGCTGGAGGGGACGGGATAACACTGAAGCTTTCTTT. Translated, it gives CASSWRGRDNTEAFF.

This clone appeared a single time. V gene TRBV5-6 combines with J gene TRBJ1-2; D unclear. Between the trimmed V and J ends, which lost 4 bases and 5 bases, there was a span of 18 bases. The germline gives CDR1 SGHDT, CDR2 YYEEEE. This CDR3 region has 15 residues. The CDR3 nucleotides read TGTGCCAGCAGCAAAGCGGGGTATATTATATATGGCTACACCTTC. The encoded protein is CASSKAGYIIYGYTF.